This T cell receptor (beta chain) emerged from a study of blood T cell repertoires in COVID-19. Across the whole study: COVID-19 samples from acute and convalescent phases originated in the United States, Italy and Spain. From T cells, B-cell-depleted T cells, or PBMCs came the material, which was cDNA or gDNA.

Trimming cost V 4 bases and J 0 bases, with 14 bases left between them. There are 16 residues in the CDR3. Germline V CDR1 and CDR2: SGHDT, YYEEEE. Per the study methods: Nucleated cell number was recorded as an estimate derived from reference gene primer amplification. TCRdb's table, derived via immunoSEQ multiplex PCR, lists solely in-frame clones and lacks some. D and trimming were read from the DNA, whereas the V and J calls and clone size are those reported in that table. Of about 240,000 clones in the sample, roughly 80% were seen once. The sequence derives from a woman aged 18-29 years with acute or convalescent COVID-19. Sequenced material: peripheral blood. The V call is TRBV5-6, the J call TRBJ1-3; maybe TRBD1 (5 bases). The CDR3 region is CASSQGITSSGNTIYF. The CDR3 coding sequence is TGTGCCAGCAGCCAGGGCATAACCAGCTCTGGAAACACCATATATTTT.